The T cell receptor beta chain under discussion was sequenced for a study of blood T cell repertoires in COVID-19. Study as a whole: Spain, Italy and the United States supplied samples that represented acute and convalescent COVID-19. Sources were T cells, B-cell-depleted T cells, or PBMCs; the material itself was cDNA or gDNA.

Germline-derived CDR1 and CDR2 are SGHRS and YFSETQ. CDR3 length: 14 amino acids. Trimming left V 2 bases short and J 4 bases short, with 11 bases between. Only in-frame clones appear in the TCRdb table, and some are missing; sequencing was by immunoSEQ multiplex PCR. Of 300,000 to 450,000 clones listed, more than 85% were seen once; the top ten hold around 3%. The V call is TRBV5-1, the J call TRBJ2-3, with D unresolved. Sequenced material: peripheral blood. This receptor was obtained from a human donor in a cohort sampled during active COVID-19. The CDR3 loop reads CASSLSNGPDTQYF. CDR3 bases: TGCGCCAGCAGCTTATCGAATGGCCCAGATACGCAGTATTTT.